This TCR beta chain emerged from a study of shared clonotypes between healthy human individuals. Study overall: Donors were a couple of women and three men aged 18 to 49. Three plates each covered CD4 naive and memory; CD8 naive two, CD8 memory one.

CDR1 and CDR2 (germline): SGHDT, YYEEEE. V was shortened by 0 bases and J by 0 bases, with 10 bases between the two germline ends. This CDR3 has 15 residues. Data came from immunoSEQ multiplex PCR; TCRdb stores just in-frame clones and leaves some out. This repertoire shows around 2,100,000 clones, approximately 94% found once; its top ten account for 1% to 1.5%. Study results and caveats: Only blood was sampled; tissue repertoires likely differ. Several donors held about 5% of naive CD4 clonotypes in common.

Comment on this clone: Antigen specificity is unknown.

Selected positively for CCR7 and CD45RO-negative, naive CD8 cells excluded terminally differentiated effector memory CD45RA+ cells. Sequenced sample: naive CD8+ T cells sorted from blood. The receptor was isolated from a man younger than 35 in good health. The rearrangement links TRBV5-6 to TRBJ2-7; no reliable D call. The CDR3 nucleotides are TGTGCCAGCAGCTTGGAAGGGTACAGCTCCTACGAGCAGTACTTC. Translated, it gives CASSLEGYSSYEQYF.